This T cell receptor beta chain was sequenced for a study of blood T cell repertoires in COVID-19. Study in general: Both acute and convalescent COVID-19 samples were obtained from the United States, Italy and Spain.

In germline, CDR1 is WSHSY, CDR2 SAAADI. Trimming left V 6 bases short and J 1 base short, with 12 bases between. This CDR3 has 14 residues. Authors' analysis steps: Estimation of nucleated cell counts was performed using reference gene primer amplification. TCRdb keeps only in-frame clones here, not all; method: immunoSEQ multiplex PCR. Clone size and V and J calls were adopted from that table, with D and trimming inferred from the DNA. Among under 250,000 clones listed, 70% to 90% were seen once. V gene TRBV10-2 combines with J gene TRBJ1-1, with a weak D call TRBD1 (6 bases). Sequenced material: peripheral blood. The source of this sequence is a woman aged 70-85 years with COVID-19, enrolled during active disease. The CDR3, as DNA: TGCGCCAGCAGGTGGGACACGGGGAACACTGAAGCTTTCTTT. Its protein product is CASRWDTGNTEAFF.